The rows below give T cell receptor beta chains drawn from one sample of a study of blood T cells in healthy people across ages. TCRdb called the 5' RACE reads again in MiXCR, with one record for every CDR3 protein. The sample includes approximately 400,000 distinct CDR3 sequences, roughly half seen only once; the top ten take around 49%. Sequences were obtained from blood. The receptors originated from a man in his fifties or sixties in good health. CDR3s include the opening cysteine and the closing phenylalanine or tryptophan. A D gene is named only where the DNA matches it firmly. Part of the rows lack a size; the others show once, few, many or a class for expanded clones.

D: NA
V: TRBV24-1
J: TRBJ2-3
size: few
CDR3: CATSLGGTDTQYF
DNA: TGTGCCACCAGCCTCGGGGGTACAGATACGCAGTATTTT

D: NA
V: TRBV9
J: TRBJ2-3
size: NA
CDR3: CASSVGQGEGTDTQYF
DNA: TGTGCCAGCAGCGTAGGCCAGGGAGAGGGCACAGATACGCAGTATTTT

D: NA
V: TRBV29-1
J: TRBJ2-3
size: many
CDR3: CSVTTGADTQYF
DNA: TGCAGCGTAACGACCGGGGCAGATACGCAGTATTTT

D: NA
V: TRBV12-3/TRBV12-4
J: TRBJ1-2
size: NA
CDR3: CASSVGLRYGHTF
DNA: TGTGCCAGCAGTGTCGGCCTACGGTATGGCCACACCTTC

D: TRBD2
V: TRBV7-2
J: TRBJ2-5
size: many
CDR3: CASSPGGVRETQYF
DNA: TGTGCCAGCAGCCCCGGGGGGGTAAGGGAGACCCAGTACTTC

D: TRBD2
V: TRBV7-2
J: TRBJ2-5
size: NA
CDR3: CASSLGLARREAQYF
DNA: TGTGCCAGCAGCTTAGGACTAGCGAGGAGGGAGGCCCAGTACTTC

D: NA
V: TRBV28
J: TRBJ2-7
size: few
CDR3: CASGGRLYEQYF
DNA: TGTGCCAGTGGAGGGAGGCTCTACGAGCAGTACTTC

D: NA
V: TRBV5-1
J: TRBJ2-1
size: NA
CDR3: CASSVPLDSYNEQFF
DNA: TGCGCCAGCAGCGTACCATTGGACAGCTACAATGAGCAGTTCTTC

D: NA
V: TRBV5-1
J: TRBJ1-1
size: NA
CDR3: CASSLADMNTEAFF
DNA: TGCGCCAGCAGCTTGGCAGATATGAACACTGAAGCTTTCTTT

D: NA
V: TRBV6-5
J: TRBJ1-4
size: NA
CDR3: CASKSIGDGKEKLFF
DNA: TGTGCCAGCAAAAGTATCGGGGATGGGAAAGAAAAACTGTTTTTT

D: NA
V: TRBV12-3/TRBV12-4
J: TRBJ1-2
size: NA
CDR3: CASSVRGRGNYGYTF
DNA: TGTGCCAGCAGTGTGCGGGGCAGGGGTAACTATGGCTACACCTTC

D: NA
V: TRBV20-1
J: TRBJ2-5
size: NA
CDR3: CSARTAMIYNEQYF
DNA: TGCAGTGCTAGAACGGCGATGATTTACAATGAGCAGTACTTC

D: NA
V: TRBV11-2
J: TRBJ2-1
size: NA
CDR3: CASSSFVYEQFF
DNA: TGTGCCAGCAGCTCCTTCGTCTATGAGCAGTTCTTC

D: NA
V: TRBV21-1
J: TRBJ1-5
size: NA
CDR3: CASSTRDSNQPQHF
DNA: TGTGCCAGCAGCACGAGGGATAGCAATCAGCCCCAGCATTTT

D: NA
V: TRBV7-2
J: TRBJ2-1
size: few
CDR3: CASSPTHNEQFF
DNA: TGTGCCAGCAGCCCGACTCACAATGAGCAGTTCTTC

D: TRBD1
V: TRBV29-1
J: TRBJ1-2
size: NA
CDR3: CSVEVRQRLGTGGDSYGYTF
DNA: TGCAGCGTTGAAGTTCGACAGCGTTTGGGGACAGGGGGAGATTCCTATGGCTACACCTTC

D: NA
V: TRBV20-1
J: TRBJ2-7
size: NA
CDR3: CSAKGKGGFSYEQYF
DNA: TGCAGTGCTAAAGGGAAGGGGGGATTCTCCTACGAGCAGTACTTC

D: NA
V: TRBV18
J: TRBJ1-4
size: NA
CDR3: CASSPAGGNSEKLFF
DNA: TGTGCCAGCTCACCAGCCGGTGGAAATAGTGAAAAACTGTTTTTT

D: TRBD1
V: TRBV11-2
J: TRBJ1-1
size: NA
CDR3: CASSFRQGGTEAFF
DNA: TGTGCCAGCAGCTTCAGACAGGGAGGCACTGAAGCTTTCTTT

D: NA
V: TRBV11-3
J: TRBJ2-1
size: few
CDR3: CASSSPNNEQFF
DNA: TGTGCCAGCAGCTCTCCCAACAATGAGCAGTTCTTC

D: TRBD2
V: TRBV20-1
J: TRBJ2-5
size: NA
CDR3: CSAPRRASGLQEAQYF
DNA: TGCAGTGCCCCCCGTCGGGCTAGCGGGCTCCAAGAGGCCCAGTACTTC

D: TRBD2
V: TRBV6-5
J: TRBJ2-1
size: NA
CDR3: CASSRGLEGNEQFF
DNA: TGTGCCAGCAGTAGGGGACTAGAAGGCAATGAGCAGTTCTTC

D: NA
V: TRBV5-5
J: TRBJ1-4
size: NA
CDR3: CASSWLNEKLFF
DNA: TGTGCCAGCAGCTGGCTGAATGAAAAACTGTTTTTT

D: NA
V: TRBV13
J: TRBJ2-7
size: NA
CDR3: CASSLRMGELTYEQYF
DNA: TGTGCCAGCAGCTTGCGAATGGGGGAGCTAACCTACGAGCAGTACTTC

D: TRBD2
V: TRBV11-2
J: TRBJ2-3
size: few
CDR3: CASSRTSGGISTDTQYF
DNA: TGTGCCAGCAGCCGGACTAGCGGGGGGATAAGCACAGATACGCAGTATTTT

D: NA
V: TRBV29-1
J: TRBJ1-1
size: NA
CDR3: CSAVQAGNTEAFF
DNA: TGCAGCGCTGTTCAGGCGGGGAACACTGAAGCTTTCTTT

D: NA
V: TRBV4-3
J: TRBJ2-3
size: many
CDR3: CASSQDSRSTDTQYF
DNA: TGCGCCAGCAGCCAAGATAGCCGGAGCACAGATACGCAGTATTTT

D: NA
V: TRBV12-3/TRBV12-4
J: TRBJ1-6
size: many
CDR3: CASSFGRPLHF
DNA: TGTGCCAGCAGTTTTGGGAGGCCCCTCCACTTT

D: TRBD1
V: TRBV7-9
J: TRBJ2-4
size: NA
CDR3: CASSLGDRAYNEQYF
DNA: TGTGCCAGCAGCTTAGGTGACAGGGCCTACAATGAGCAGTACTTC

D: NA
V: TRBV5-1
J: TRBJ1-2
size: few
CDR3: CASSLEATLEGYTF
DNA: TGCGCCAGCAGCTTGGAGGCGACCTTAGAAGGCTACACCTTC

D: TRBD2
V: TRBV27
J: TRBJ2-4
size: NA
CDR3: CASSLKAAGGPEKNSQYF
DNA: TGTGCCAGCAGTTTAAAGGCTGCGGGAGGGCCTGAAAAAAACAGTCAGTACTTC

D: TRBD1
V: TRBV30
J: TRBJ1-1
size: NA
CDR3: CACQQGLLTEAFF
DNA: TGTGCCTGCCAACAGGGGCTGCTCACTGAAGCATTCTTT

D: NA
V: TRBV29-1
J: TRBJ2-1
size: NA
CDR3: CSASTGSNEQFF
DNA: TGCAGCGCTTCGACTGGGAGCAATGAGCAGTTCTTC

D: NA
V: TRBV5-1
J: TRBJ1-1
size: NA
CDR3: CASTLGGKTNTEAFF
DNA: TGCGCCAGCACCCTGGGGGGCAAAACGAACACTGAAGCTTTCTTT

D: TRBD1
V: TRBV7-2
J: TRBJ1-2
size: few
CDR3: CASSLAGTANYGYTF
DNA: TGTGCCAGCAGCTTAGCCGGGACAGCTAACTATGGCTACACCTTC

D: TRBD1
V: TRBV29-1
J: TRBJ2-5
size: NA
CDR3: CSVRTGMETQYF
DNA: TGCAGCGTCAGGACAGGGATGGAGACCCAGTACTTC

D: NA
V: TRBV20-1
J: TRBJ2-7
size: few
CDR3: CSARGPGNEQYF
DNA: TGCAGTGCTAGGGGTCCCGGAAACGAGCAGTACTTC

D: TRBD2
V: TRBV3-1
J: TRBJ2-7
size: NA
CDR3: CASSLRLAGGSYEQYF
DNA: TGTGCCAGCAGCTTACGACTAGCGGGAGGCTCCTACGAGCAGTACTTC

D: NA
V: TRBV21-1
J: TRBJ2-1
size: few
CDR3: CASGDREWGEQFF
DNA: TGTGCCAGCGGTGATCGGGAGTGGGGTGAGCAGTTCTTC

D: TRBD2
V: TRBV28
J: TRBJ2-1
size: once
CDR3: CASSGGTKAGGLGRDEQFF
DNA: TGTGCCAGCTCAGGGGGGACCAAGGCGGGAGGGCTCGGTAGAGATGAGCAGTTCTTC